This TCR beta chain was profiled in a study of blood T cell repertoires in COVID-19. After removal of 4 bases from V and 3 bases from J, the junction contained 7 bases not matched to a gene. The CDR3 is 15 residues long. CDR1 and CDR2 from the germline V gene are SGHDT and YYEEEE. Original methodology: For nucleated cells, counts were estimated from reference gene primer amplification. Libraries were prepared by immunoSEQ multiplex PCR; TCRdb keeps only in-frame clonotypes and omits some of them. The V and J calls and the clone size are those of that table, but D and trimming were determined from the DNA. Among hundreds of thousands of clones listed, around nine tenths were seen once.

This TCR was recovered from a young man with COVID-19, enrolled during active disease. Sequenced: peripheral blood. The chain joins TRBV5-6 to TRBJ2-7; 10 bases map to TRBD1. The CDR3 protein is CASSGPRTGGYEQYF. DNA for the CDR3: TGTGCCAGCAGCGGACCCCGGACAGGGGGCTACGAGCAGTACTTC.